This is a list of T cell receptor beta chains from one sample in a study of CD8 T cell repertoires and HIV-1 epitope variants. No antigen has been identified for these receptors. The method was immunoSEQ multiplex PCR; TCRdb's version includes in-frame clones alone and lacks a portion of them. Here the sample spans about 5,800 clones, around 64% being singletons. Sample: cultured CD8+ T cells derived from PBMCs. The receptor set was obtained from a male donor with HIV. Each CDR3 is given with its conserved first and last residue. The order of the fields is D gene, J gene, V gene, clone size, CDR3 DNA, CDR3 protein. D genes are given only for firm matches. Clone sizes are given selectively: once, few, many, or a class where the clone is expanded.

D gene: -; J gene: TRBJ2-3; V gene: TRBV28; clone size: -; CDR3 DNA: TGTGCCAGCCTTGACCAGACTAGCACAGATACGCAGTATTTT; CDR3 protein: CASLDQTSTDTQYF
D gene: TRBD1; J gene: TRBJ2-1; V gene: TRBV6-5; clone size: few; CDR3 DNA: TGCGCCAGCTCGGACAGGGAATCCCTAAATGAGCAGTTCTTC; CDR3 protein: CASSDRESLNEQFF
D gene: -; J gene: TRBJ2-1; V gene: TRBV5-1; clone size: few; CDR3 DNA: TGCGCCAGCAGCCCCCGGGACTCTTTAACCTACAATGAGCAGTTCTTC; CDR3 protein: CASSPRDSLTYNEQFF
D gene: TRBD1; J gene: TRBJ2-7; V gene: TRBV7-1; clone size: -; CDR3 DNA: TGTGCCAGCAGCTTGGGACAGTACCTTCGTGAGCAGTACTTC; CDR3 protein: CASSLGQYLREQYF
D gene: TRBD1; J gene: TRBJ2-7; V gene: TRBV5-4; clone size: few; CDR3 DNA: TGTGCCAGCAGCTTCGGACAGGGTTCCTACGAGCAGTACTTC; CDR3 protein: CASSFGQGSYEQYF
D gene: TRBD2; J gene: TRBJ2-5; V gene: TRBV13; clone size: -; CDR3 DNA: TGTGCCAGCAGCTCCCCGGGGGGTCGAGAGACCCAGTACTTC; CDR3 protein: CASSSPGGRETQYF
D gene: -; J gene: TRBJ1-1; V gene: TRBV5-5; clone size: -; CDR3 DNA: TGTGCCAGCAGCTGGGACACCAAGAACACTGAAGCTTTCTTT; CDR3 protein: CASSWDTKNTEAFF
D gene: -; J gene: TRBJ1-3; V gene: TRBV18; clone size: -; CDR3 DNA: TGTGCCAGCTCACGCCAAGTCAGGGCTGGAAACACCATATATTTT; CDR3 protein: CASSRQVRAGNTIYF
D gene: -; J gene: TRBJ1-1; V gene: TRBV5-8; clone size: -; CDR3 DNA: TGTGCCAGCAGCGTGGACATAGAAGCTTTCTTT; CDR3 protein: CASSVDIEAFF
D gene: -; J gene: TRBJ2-7; V gene: TRBV19; clone size: -; CDR3 DNA: TGTGCCAGTAGCTTGGAGGCTGCAAGACAGGGACTGTACGAGCAGTACTTC; CDR3 protein: CASSLEAARQGLYEQYF
D gene: TRBD1; J gene: TRBJ1-1; V gene: TRBV29-1; clone size: -; CDR3 DNA: TGCAGCGGATTACAGGGGGATATTACTGAAGCTTTCTTT; CDR3 protein: CSGLQGDITEAFF
D gene: -; J gene: TRBJ2-7; V gene: TRBV19; clone size: -; CDR3 DNA: TGTGCCAGTTCCCCCGGACCCCAACGGGAGCAGTACTTC; CDR3 protein: CASSPGPQREQYF
D gene: TRBD2; J gene: TRBJ2-3; V gene: TRBV5-1; clone size: once; CDR3 DNA: TGCGCCAGCAGCCCTGAAGGGGGAGTCGCGGGAGGTATTAGCACAGATACGCAGTATTTT; CDR3 protein: CASSPEGGVAGGISTDTQYF
D gene: -; J gene: TRBJ2-1; V gene: TRBV28; clone size: -; CDR3 DNA: TGTGCCAGCAGTTTCGCCGCCGTATGGGGGGATGAGCAGTTCTTC; CDR3 protein: CASSFAAVWGDEQFF
D gene: TRBD1; J gene: TRBJ1-3; V gene: TRBV5-4; clone size: few; CDR3 DNA: TGTGCCAGCAGCGCGCTGGACAGGGGAGTCGGTGGAAACACCATATATTTT; CDR3 protein: CASSALDRGVGGNTIYF
D gene: -; J gene: TRBJ1-2; V gene: TRBV29-1; clone size: -; CDR3 DNA: TGCAGCGTTGACCGGACAGACAACTATGGCTACACCTTC; CDR3 protein: CSVDRTDNYGYTF